This TCR beta chain originates from a study of T cell responses to AZD1222 COVID-19 vaccine. The germline V gene has CDR1 SGHNT and CDR2 YYREEE (reference sequence). V shed 1 base and J 2 bases; nucleotides not matched to a gene: 0. CDR3 length: 13 residues. The assay was immunoSEQ multiplex PCR, and TCRdb's table has in-frame clones only and misses some. The table includes around 180,000 clones, 85% to 95% detected once. This material consisted of peripheral blood, taken on day 0 of AZD1222 vaccination. The chain couples TRBV5-4 to TRBJ2-7; 7 bases align to TRBD1. The receptor's source is an adult in good health. Written as DNA, the CDR3 is TGTGCCAGCAGCTTGACAGGGGCCTACGAGCAGTACTTC. This sequence encodes CASSLTGAYEQYF. The variable domain in full, completed from reference TRBV5-4 and TRBJ2-7, reads ETGVTQSPTHLIKTRGQQVTLRCSSQSGHNTVSWYQQALGQGPQFIFQYYREEENGRGNFPPRFSGLQFPNYSSELNVNALELDDSALYLCASSLTGAYEQYFGPGTRLTVT.